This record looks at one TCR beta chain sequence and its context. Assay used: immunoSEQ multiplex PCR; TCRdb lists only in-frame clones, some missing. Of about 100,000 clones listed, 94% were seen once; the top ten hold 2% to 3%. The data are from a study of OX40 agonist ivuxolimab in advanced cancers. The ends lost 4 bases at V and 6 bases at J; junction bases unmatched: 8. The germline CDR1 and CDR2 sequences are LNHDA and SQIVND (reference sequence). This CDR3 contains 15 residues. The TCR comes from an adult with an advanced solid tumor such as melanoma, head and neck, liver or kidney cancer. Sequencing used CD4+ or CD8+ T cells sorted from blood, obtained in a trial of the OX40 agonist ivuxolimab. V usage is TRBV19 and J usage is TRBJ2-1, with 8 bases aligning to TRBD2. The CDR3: CASSNAGGAPNEQFF. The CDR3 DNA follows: TGTGCCAGTAGTAATGCCGGGGGGGCCCCCAATGAGCAGTTCTTC.